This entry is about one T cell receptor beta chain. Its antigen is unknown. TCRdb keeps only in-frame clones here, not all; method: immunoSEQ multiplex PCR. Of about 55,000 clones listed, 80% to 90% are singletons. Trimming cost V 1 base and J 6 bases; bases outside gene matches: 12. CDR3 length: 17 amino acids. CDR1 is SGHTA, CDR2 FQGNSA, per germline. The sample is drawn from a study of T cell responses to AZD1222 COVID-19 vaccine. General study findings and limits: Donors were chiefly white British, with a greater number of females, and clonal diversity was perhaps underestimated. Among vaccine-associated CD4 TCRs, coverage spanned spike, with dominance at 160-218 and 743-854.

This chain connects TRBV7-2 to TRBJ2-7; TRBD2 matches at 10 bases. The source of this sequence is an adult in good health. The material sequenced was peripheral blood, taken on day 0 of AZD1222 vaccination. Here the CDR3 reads CASSLGSQTSGFLEQYF. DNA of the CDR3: TGTGCCAGCAGCTTAGGCTCGCAGACTAGCGGGTTTCTCGAGCAGTACTTC.